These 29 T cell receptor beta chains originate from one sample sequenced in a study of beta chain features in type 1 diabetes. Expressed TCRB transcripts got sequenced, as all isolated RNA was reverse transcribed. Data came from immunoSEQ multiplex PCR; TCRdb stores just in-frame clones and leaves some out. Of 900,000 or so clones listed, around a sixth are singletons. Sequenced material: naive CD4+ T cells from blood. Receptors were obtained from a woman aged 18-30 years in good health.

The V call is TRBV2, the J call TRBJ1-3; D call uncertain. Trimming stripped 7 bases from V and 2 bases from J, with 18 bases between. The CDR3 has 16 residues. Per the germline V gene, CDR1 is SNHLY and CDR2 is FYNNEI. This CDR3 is CASTLSTGSPGNTIYF. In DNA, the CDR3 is TGTGCCAGCACCCTGAGCACGGGAAGCCCTGGAAACACCATATATTTT.

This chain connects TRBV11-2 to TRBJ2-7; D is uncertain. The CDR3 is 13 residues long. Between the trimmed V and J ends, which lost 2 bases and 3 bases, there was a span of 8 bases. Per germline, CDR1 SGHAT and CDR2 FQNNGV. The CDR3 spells CASSLTRIYEQYF. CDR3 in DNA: TGTGCCAGCAGCTTAACCAGAATCTACGAGCAGTACTTC.

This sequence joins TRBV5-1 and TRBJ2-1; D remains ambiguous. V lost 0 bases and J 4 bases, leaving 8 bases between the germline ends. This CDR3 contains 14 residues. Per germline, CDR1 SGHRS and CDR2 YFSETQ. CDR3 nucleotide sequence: TGCGCCAGCAGCTTGGCCGCACAGTACAATGAGCAGTTCTTC. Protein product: CASSLAAQYNEQFF.

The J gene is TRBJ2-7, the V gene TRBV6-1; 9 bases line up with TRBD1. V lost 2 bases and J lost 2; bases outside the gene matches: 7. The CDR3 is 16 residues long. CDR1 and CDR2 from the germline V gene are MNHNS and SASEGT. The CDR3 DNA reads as TGTGCCAGCAGTGAACCCGGGACAGGGATACCCTACGAGCAGTACTTC. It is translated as CASSEPGTGIPYEQYF.

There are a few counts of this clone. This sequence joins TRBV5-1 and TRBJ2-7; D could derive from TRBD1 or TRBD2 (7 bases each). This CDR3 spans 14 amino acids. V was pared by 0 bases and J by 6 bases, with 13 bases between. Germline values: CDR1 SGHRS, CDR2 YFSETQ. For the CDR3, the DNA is TGCGCCAGCAGCTTGGGACAGGGAGGGGGCGAGCAGTACTTC. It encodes CASSLGQGGGEQYF.

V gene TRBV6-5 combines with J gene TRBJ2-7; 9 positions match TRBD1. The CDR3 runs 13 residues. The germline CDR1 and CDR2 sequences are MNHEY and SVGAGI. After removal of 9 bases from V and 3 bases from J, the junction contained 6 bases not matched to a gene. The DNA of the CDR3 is TGTGCCAGTCAAAGGGACAGGGACTACGAGCAGTACTTC. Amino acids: CASQRDRDYEQYF.

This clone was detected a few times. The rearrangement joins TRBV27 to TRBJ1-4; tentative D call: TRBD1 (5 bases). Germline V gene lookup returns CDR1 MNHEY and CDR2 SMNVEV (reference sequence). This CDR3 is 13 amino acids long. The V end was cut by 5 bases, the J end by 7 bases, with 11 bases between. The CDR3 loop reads CASSPAGAEKLFF. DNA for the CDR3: TGTGCCAGCAGTCCGGCCGGGGCTGAAAAACTGTTTTTT.

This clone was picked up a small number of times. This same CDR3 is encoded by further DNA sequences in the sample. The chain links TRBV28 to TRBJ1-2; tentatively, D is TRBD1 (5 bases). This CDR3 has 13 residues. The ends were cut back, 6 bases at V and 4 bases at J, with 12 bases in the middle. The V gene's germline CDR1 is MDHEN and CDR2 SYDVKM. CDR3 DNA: TGTGCCAGCAGGCCTGGGACGGTCTATGGCTACACCTTC. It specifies CASRPGTVYGYTF.

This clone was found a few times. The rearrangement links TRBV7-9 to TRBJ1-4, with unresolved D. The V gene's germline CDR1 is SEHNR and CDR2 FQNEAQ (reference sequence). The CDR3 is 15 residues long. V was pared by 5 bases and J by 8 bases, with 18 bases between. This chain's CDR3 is CASSPIMAFEEKLFF. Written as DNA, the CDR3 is TGTGCCAGCAGCCCCATAATGGCCTTTGAGGAAAAACTGTTTTTT.

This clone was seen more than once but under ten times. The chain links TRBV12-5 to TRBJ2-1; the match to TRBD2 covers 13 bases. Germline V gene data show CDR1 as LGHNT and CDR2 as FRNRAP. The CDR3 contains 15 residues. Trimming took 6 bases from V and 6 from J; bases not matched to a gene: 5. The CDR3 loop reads CASGGGLAGVNEQFF. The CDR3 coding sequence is TGTGCTAGTGGCGGCGGACTAGCGGGAGTCAATGAGCAGTTCTTC. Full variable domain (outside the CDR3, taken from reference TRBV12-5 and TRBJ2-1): DARVTQTPRHKVTEMGQEVTMRCQPILGHNTVFWYRQTMMQGLELLAYFRNRAPLDDSGMPKDRFSAEMPDATLATLKIQPSEPRDSAVYFCASGGGLAGVNEQFFGPGTRLTVL.

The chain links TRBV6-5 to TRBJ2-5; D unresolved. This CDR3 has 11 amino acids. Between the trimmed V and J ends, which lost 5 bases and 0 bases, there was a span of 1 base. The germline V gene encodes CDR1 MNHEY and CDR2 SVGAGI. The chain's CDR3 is CASSHQETQYF. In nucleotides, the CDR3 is TGTGCCAGCAGTCACCAAGAGACCCAGTACTTC.

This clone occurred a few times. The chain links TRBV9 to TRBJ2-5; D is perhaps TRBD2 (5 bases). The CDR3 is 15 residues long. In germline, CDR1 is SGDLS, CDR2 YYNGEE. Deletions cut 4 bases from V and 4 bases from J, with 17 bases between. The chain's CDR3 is CASSRPDWYSETQYF. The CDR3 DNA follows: TGTGCCAGCAGCCGCCCGGACTGGTATTCAGAGACCCAGTACTTC.

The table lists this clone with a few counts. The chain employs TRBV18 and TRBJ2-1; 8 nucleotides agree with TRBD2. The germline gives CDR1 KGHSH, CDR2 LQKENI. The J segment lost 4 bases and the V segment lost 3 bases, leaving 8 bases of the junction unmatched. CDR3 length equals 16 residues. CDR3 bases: TGTGCCAGCTCACCGATTATTAGCGGGGTTTACAATGAGCAGTTCTTC. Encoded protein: CASSPIISGVYNEQFF. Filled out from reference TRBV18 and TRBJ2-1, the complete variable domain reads NAGVMQNPRHLVRRRGQEARLRCSPMKGHSHVYWYRQLPEEGLKFMVYLQKENIIDESGMPKERFSAEFPKEGPSILRIQQVVRGDSAAYFCASSPIISGVYNEQFFGPGTRLTVL.

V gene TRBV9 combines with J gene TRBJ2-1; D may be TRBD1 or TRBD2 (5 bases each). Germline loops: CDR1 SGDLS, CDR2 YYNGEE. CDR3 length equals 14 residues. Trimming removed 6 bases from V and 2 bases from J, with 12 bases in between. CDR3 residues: CASTRDVTYNEQFF. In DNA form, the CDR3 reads TGTGCCAGCACCCGGGACGTCACCTACAATGAGCAGTTCTTC. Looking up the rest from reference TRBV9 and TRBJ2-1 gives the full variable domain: DSGVTQTPKHLITATGQRVTLRCSPRSGDLSVYWYQQSLDQGLQFLIQYYNGEERAKGNILERFSAQQFPDLHSELNLSSLELGDSALYFCASTRDVTYNEQFFGPGTRLTVL.

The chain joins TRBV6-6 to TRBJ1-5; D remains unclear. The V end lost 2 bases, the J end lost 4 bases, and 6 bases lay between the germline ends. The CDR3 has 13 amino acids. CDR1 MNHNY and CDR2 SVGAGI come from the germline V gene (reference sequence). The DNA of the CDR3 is TGTGCCAGCAGTTACGTGGGGAATCAGCCCCAGCATTTT. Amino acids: CASSYVGNQPQHF.

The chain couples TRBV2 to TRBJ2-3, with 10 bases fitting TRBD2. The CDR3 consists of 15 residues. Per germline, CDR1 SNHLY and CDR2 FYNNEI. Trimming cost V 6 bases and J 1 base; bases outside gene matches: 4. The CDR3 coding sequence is TGTGCCAGCAGGAAAGGACTAGCGGGCACAGATACGCAGTATTTT. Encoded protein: CASRKGLAGTDTQYF.

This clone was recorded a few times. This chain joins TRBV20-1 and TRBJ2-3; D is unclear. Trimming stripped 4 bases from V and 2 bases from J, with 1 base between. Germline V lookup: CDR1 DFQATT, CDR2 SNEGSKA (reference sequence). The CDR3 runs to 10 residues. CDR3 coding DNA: TGCAGTGCTACCACAGATACGCAGTATTTT. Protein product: CSATTDTQYF.

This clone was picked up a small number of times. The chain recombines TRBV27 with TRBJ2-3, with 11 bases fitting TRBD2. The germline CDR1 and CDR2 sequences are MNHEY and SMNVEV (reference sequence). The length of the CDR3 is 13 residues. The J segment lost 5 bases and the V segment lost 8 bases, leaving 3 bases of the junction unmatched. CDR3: CASLAGGGDTQYF. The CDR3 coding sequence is TGTGCCAGCCTAGCGGGAGGAGGAGATACGCAGTATTTT.

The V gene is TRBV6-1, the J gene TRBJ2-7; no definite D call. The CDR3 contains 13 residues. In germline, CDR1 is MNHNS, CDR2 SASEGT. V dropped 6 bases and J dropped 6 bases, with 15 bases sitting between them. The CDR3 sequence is CASRLGLDLEQYF. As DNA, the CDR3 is TGTGCCAGCAGGTTGGGTCTTGACCTCGAGCAGTACTTC.

The CDR3 DNA is TGTGCCAGCAGCCCCCCGGCAGGGTCGGTGACCGGGGAGCTGTTTTTT. It is translated as CASSPPAGSVTGELFF. The V call is TRBV9, the J call TRBJ2-2; the D gene is possibly TRBD1 (5 bases). V lost 4 bases, J lost 5 bases, and 18 bases lay in between. This CDR3 has 16 amino acids. Germline V gene lookup returns CDR1 SGDLS and CDR2 YYNGEE. The full variable domain, rest sourced from reference TRBV9 and TRBJ2-2, is DSGVTQTPKHLITATGQRVTLRCSPRSGDLSVYWYQQSLDQGLQFLIQYYNGEERAKGNILERFSAQQFPDLHSELNLSSLELGDSALYFCASSPPAGSVTGELFFGEGSRLTVL.

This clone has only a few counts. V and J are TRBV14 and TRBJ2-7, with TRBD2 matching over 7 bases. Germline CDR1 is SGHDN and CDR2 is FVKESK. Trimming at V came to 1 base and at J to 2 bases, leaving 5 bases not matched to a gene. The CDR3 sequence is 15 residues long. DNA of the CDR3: TGTGCCAGCAGCCAAGCAGTAGGGACTACCTACGAGCAGTACTTC. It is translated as CASSQAVGTTYEQYF.

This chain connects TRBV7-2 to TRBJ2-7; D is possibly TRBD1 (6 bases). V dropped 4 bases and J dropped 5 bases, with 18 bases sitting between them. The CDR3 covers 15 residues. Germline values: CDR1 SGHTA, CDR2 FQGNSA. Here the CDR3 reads CASSYRVSLADEQYF. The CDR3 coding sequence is TGTGCCAGCAGCTACAGGGTTTCGTTAGCCGACGAGCAGTACTTC.

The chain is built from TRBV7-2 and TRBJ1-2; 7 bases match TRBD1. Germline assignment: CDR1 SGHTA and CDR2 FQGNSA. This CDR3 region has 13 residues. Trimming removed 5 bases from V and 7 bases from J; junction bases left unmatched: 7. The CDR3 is CASSPQGVGGYTF. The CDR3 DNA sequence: TGTGCCAGCAGCCCGCAGGGGGTCGGTGGCTACACCTTC.

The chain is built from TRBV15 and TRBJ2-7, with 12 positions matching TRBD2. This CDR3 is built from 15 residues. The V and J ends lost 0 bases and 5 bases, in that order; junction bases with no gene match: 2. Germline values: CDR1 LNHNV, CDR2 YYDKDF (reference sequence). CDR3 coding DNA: TGTGCCACCAGCAGAGAGACTAGCGGGAGCCACGAGCAGTACTTC. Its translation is CATSRETSGSHEQYF.

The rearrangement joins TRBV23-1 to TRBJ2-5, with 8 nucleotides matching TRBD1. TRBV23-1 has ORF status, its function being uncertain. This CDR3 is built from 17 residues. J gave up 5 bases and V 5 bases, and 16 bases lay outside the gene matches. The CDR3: CASSIPFRQGIEETQYF. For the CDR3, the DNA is TGCGCCAGCAGTATACCATTCCGACAGGGGATTGAGGAGACCCAGTACTTC.

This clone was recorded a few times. In DNA form, the CDR3 reads TGTGCCAGCAGCTTTTTAGGGGGCGCATACAATGAGCAGTTCTTC. This translates into CASSFLGGAYNEQFF. J is TRBJ2-1 and V is TRBV7-2; 7 bases match TRBD1. The germline V gene encodes CDR1 SGHTA and CDR2 FQGNSA. V shed 3 bases and J 4 bases; nucleotides not matched to a gene: 6. The length of the CDR3 is 15 residues.

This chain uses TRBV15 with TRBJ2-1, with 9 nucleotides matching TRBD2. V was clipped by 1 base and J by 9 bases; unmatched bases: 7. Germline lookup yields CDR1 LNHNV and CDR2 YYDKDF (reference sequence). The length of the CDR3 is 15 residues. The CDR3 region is CATSRAAGGPVEQFF. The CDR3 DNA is TGTGCCACCAGCAGAGCGGCGGGAGGGCCGGTTGAGCAGTTCTTC.

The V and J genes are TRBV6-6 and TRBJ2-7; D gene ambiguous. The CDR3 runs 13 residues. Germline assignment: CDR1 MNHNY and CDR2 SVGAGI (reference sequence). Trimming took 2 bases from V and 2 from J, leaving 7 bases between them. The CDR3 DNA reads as TGTGCCAGCAGTTACAGGCTTACCTACGAGCAGTACTTC. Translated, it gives CASSYRLTYEQYF.

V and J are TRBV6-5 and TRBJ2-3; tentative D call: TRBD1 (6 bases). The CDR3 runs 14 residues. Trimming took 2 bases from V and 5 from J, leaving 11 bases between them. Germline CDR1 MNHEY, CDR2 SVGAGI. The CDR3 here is CASSYNQGLDTQYF. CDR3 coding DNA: TGTGCCAGCAGTTACAACCAGGGGCTAGATACGCAGTATTTT.